This is a list of T cell receptor beta chains from one sample in a study of T cell repertoires in breast cancer. TCRdb processed the emulsion pairing reads anew with MiXCR; each CDR3 protein has one entry. The repertoire holds about 40,000 distinct CDR3 sequences, with 45% as singletons. The material sequenced was CD8+ T cells. The receptors derive from a pool of human donors with breast cancer or a healthy control (not recorded which). CDR3s include the opening cysteine and the closing phenylalanine or tryptophan. The D gene is left open where the match is weak. Some rows have no size entry. The others give once, few or many, or a class for an expanded clone.

d_call,clone_size,v_call,j_call,cdr3_nt,cdr3_aa
-,few,TRBV11-2,TRBJ2-7,TGTGCCAGCAGCACCGGGCGCGCCTACGAGCAGTACTTC,CASSTGRAYEQYF
-,few,TRBV11-2,TRBJ2-4,TGTGCCAGCAGCTTTCAGGCAGGGGTAGCCAAAAACATTCAGTACTTC,CASSFQAGVAKNIQYF
-,few,TRBV12-3/TRBV12-4,TRBJ1-2,TGTGCCAGCAGTCTCCCGGGAGCCTATGGCTACACCTTC,CASSLPGAYGYTF
-,-,TRBV5-4,TRBJ2-7,TGTGCCAGCAGCGTCGACAATTACGAGCAGTACTTC,CASSVDNYEQYF
-,-,TRBV27,TRBJ2-7,TGTGCCAGCTCCGGGACATCAATCTACGAGCAGTACTTC,CASSGTSIYEQYF
-,-,TRBV12-3/TRBV12-4,TRBJ2-3,TGTGCCAGCAGTACTCCCGGGGGACAAGATACGCGGTATTTT,CASSTPGGQDTRYF
-,-,TRBV10-3,TRBJ2-5,TGTGCCATCAGTGTACGACAGGAAGAGACCCAGTACTTC,CAISVRQEETQYF
-,once,TRBV12-3/TRBV12-4,TRBJ2-1,TGTGCCAGCAGTATTCGGGCATCTAGCTCCTACAATGAGCAGTTCTTC,CASSIRASSSYNEQFF
-,once,TRBV6-1,TRBJ1-1,TGTGCCAGCAGAGGAGGCAGGGGTACCGCTGAAGCTTTCTTT,CASRGGRGTAEAFF
TRBD1,few,TRBV20-1,TRBJ1-2,TGCAGTGCCCCATCCGCGACAGGGTTAAAAGGCTACACCTTC,CSAPSATGLKGYTF
-,many,TRBV5-1,TRBJ1-2,TGCGCCAGCAGCTTGGGAGCAGCTCGGTATGGCTACACCTTC,CASSLGAARYGYTF
-,-,TRBV5-8,TRBJ1-1,TGTGCCAGCAGCTTACCGACAGGCTACACTGAAGCTTTCTTT,CASSLPTGYTEAFF